This paragraph reports one TCR beta chain. In its sample, this clone was seen once. Its antigen is unknown. It has no much larger one-base neighbor in the sample; base qualities were not kept. According to the germline V gene (reference sequence), CDR1 reads MNHEY and CDR2 reads SMNVEV. For this chain, trimming is 6 bases at the V end and 1 base at the J end, and the number of junction bases without a gene match is 4. Taken from cysteine to phenylalanine, the CDR3 has 15 residues. Of all the DNA, just the CDR3 is kept, 45 bases in frame from base 1. The source of the sample is a study of blood T cell repertoires in COVID-19 (dated by TCRdb to about 2020). Background for the entire study: The collaborator samples originated in the United States, Italy and Spain and spanned the acute and convalescent phases of COVID-19. Deeply sampled blood TCRbeta repertoires from subjects exposed to, actively infected with, or recovered from COVID-19 were included in the dataset. The samples were drawn from two sources: the first 160 participants of the ongoing ImmuneRACE study, and 1,000 to 1,500 subjects contributed by 6 global collaborators. HLA class I and class II types, where available, came from metadata supplied by the sample provider rather than from assay-based typing. A de-identified subject ID, COVID-19 status, age in years and sex were almost always included in the sample metadata. The repertoires were made available in a free public database intended to serve as a resource for research on the immune response to SARS-CoV-2. The material from the prospective study consisted of cDNA or gDNA derived from T cells, B-cell-depleted T cells, or PBMCs.

TCRbeta CDR3 regions were amplified from genomic DNA by means of the immunoSEQ Assay, a bias-controlled multiplex PCR. The source study handled its data this way. The number of nucleated cells in each sample was estimated by amplification of reference gene primers within the assay. To quantify the absolute abundance of each unique TCRbeta CDR3 rearrangement, sequence reads were collapsed and filtered. For each sample, productive Simpson clonality was calculated as the square root of Simpson's diversity index over productive rearrangements. The source is immuneACCESS, and TCRdb retained only in-frame sequences with V and J called. Part of the clones is not carried over; for the studies checked, unresolved V genes explain less than half of this, and the remainder is unexplained. V, J and clone size derive from that table, while D and trimming were established from the DNA sequence. The sample has about 210,000 clones on record, 80% of them singletons. The ten largest clones capture approximately 4.6% of the sample.

Here is what the overall study found, with its caveats: The amount of clinical and demographic metadata varied by source and participant and was provided uncurated.

Participants in the prospective study were enrolled through a virtual design, were aged about 18 to 100 years, and lived in approximately 24 United States geographic areas. In the prospective study, participants were assigned to cohorts based on the clinical history participants reported in a screening survey and a study questionnaire. In the prospective study, mobile phlebotomists collected whole blood, serum and a nasopharyngeal or oropharyngeal swab from each participant. Participants in the prospective study had the option to provide additional blood draws and questionnaires over a roughly 2-month period. Before DNA extraction, prospective study blood samples were shipped either frozen or at room temperature.

The sample was PBMCs or T cells enriched from blood (not recorded which). Recombination linked TRBV27 to TRBJ2-1; 9 junctional bases match TRBD2. The sequence was collected from a young man with acute COVID-19. The sequenced DNA: TGTGCCAGCAGCTTTCTAGCGGGGTCCTACAATGAGCAGTTCTTC. Its translation is CASSFLAGSYNEQFF.